Detailed here is one TCR beta chain. What it recognizes is unknown. Germline lookup yields CDR1 MDHEN and CDR2 SYDVKM. Unmatched junction bases numbered 6, after V lost 7 bases and J lost 4 bases. This CDR3 comprises 14 residues. The data are from a study of T cell repertoires in aging, cancer and after chemotherapy. As for the study in general: Patients with chronic lymphocytic leukemia were sampled before and after fludarabine- or bendamustine-based chemotherapy. Study results and caveats: Across the chemotherapy interval, each cancer cohort showed higher median generation probability, suggesting thymic rebound.

The template was genomic DNA from peripheral blood, not RNA. Multiplex touch-down PCR with TRB-A/B primers amplified rearranged V-D-J TRB sequences. Using its own MiXCR run on the multiplex PCR reads, TCRdb lists one record per CDR3 protein. The data show around 1,800 distinct CDR3 sequences, under 25% seen once. This chain connects TRBV28 to TRBJ2-7, with 11 bases matching TRBD2. This TCR derives from a human donor with a blood cancer. The sample taken for sequencing was blood. CDR3 amino acids: CASISGGGRYEQYF. For the CDR3, the DNA is TGTGCCAGCATTAGCGGGGGGGGTCGGTACGAGCAGTACTTC.